This T cell receptor beta chain stems from a study of cytomegalovirus exposure and HLA in healthy donors. Study as a whole: Genotyping showed around four fifths of 398 donors falling in the Caucasian-associated ancestry cluster. Regarding the study as a whole: A prior analysis recorded that most TCR beta V segments were productive about 87% or about 30% of the time. Three chains linked to CMV were shown in vitro to be specific for CMV antigens.

Though nominally healthy at sampling, donors likely had unrecorded immune exposures. PCR amplification relied on 60 Vbeta primers (plus 13 Jbeta primers). Libraries were prepared by immunoSEQ multiplex PCR; TCRdb keeps only in-frame clonotypes and omits some of them. Of about 94,000 clones listed, 50% to 80% are singletons. The CDR3 has 15 residues. The germline V and J ends were trimmed by 6 bases and 5 bases, with 19 bases remaining between them. The V gene's germline CDR1 is MNHNY and CDR2 SVGAGI (reference sequence). Sample share makes this clone medium-sized. Its matching antigen is unknown. This receptor was identified in a man aged 25 to 40 in good health and CMV-seronegative. The sequenced sample consisted of PBMCs. The V and J genes are TRBV6-6 and TRBJ2-5; maybe TRBD1 (6 bases). The CDR3: CASSGAAGTLETQYF. The CDR3 nucleotides are TGTGCCAGCAGCGGTGCCGCCGGGACATTGGAGACCCAGTACTTC.